This TCR beta chain appears in the sequencing data of a study of T cells in Graves' hyperthyroidism and ophthalmopathy (dated by TCRdb to the late 2010s). A note on the overall study: Peripheral blood samples were taken at initial diagnosis, before any treatment was given. To identify TCR V-J signatures that set the groups apart, the researchers used a discovery cohort of 100 patients, made up of approximately 43 with Graves' ophthalmopathy and 55 to 65 with stable Graves' hyperthyroidism. Prospective prediction of ophthalmopathy was tested in an independent validation cohort of 18 to 20 hyperthyroidism patients and some 17 patients who later progressed to ophthalmopathy. The roughly 91 discovery patients were randomly divided into training and test sets at a 7:3 ratio. Thyroid tissue and blood T-cell repertoires from about six Graves' hyperthyroidism patients were also compared in the study. After blood sampling, hyperthyroidism patients were treated with methimazole at a starting dose of 30 mg daily, and ophthalmopathy patients were treated with high-dose intravenous methylprednisolone. The paper reports TCR Vbeta CDR3 sequencing of roughly 140 peripheral blood samples: some 41 ophthalmopathy, fewer than 80 hyperthyroidism and 17 progressor patients. Study-level results and caveats: A 13 V-J signature model separated ophthalmopathy from stable hyperthyroidism, with 87.88% sensitivity and approximately 81% specificity in cross-validation and 80%/75% in testing. Blood samples also contained most of the expanded thyroid clonotypes (frequency above 0.001), which suggests that blood repertoires may reflect thyroid immune responses. In validation, the model predicted progression to ophthalmopathy a median of roughly 6.1 months before onset, with approximately 70% sensitivity and roughly 73% specificity. Sample size was not statistically predetermined, and investigators were not blinded to group allocation.

Moderately to severely active disease, a Clinical Activity Score of at least 3, a NOSPECS grade of at least 4, and a duration under 3 months were present in ophthalmopathy patients. Patients with uncontrolled infections, other autoimmune diseases, pregnancy or lactation were excluded. Clinical symptoms, serum thyroxine and TRAb, thyroid ultrasound, and orbital computed tomography formed the basis for the diagnoses. Ficoll-Paque density gradient centrifugation was used to isolate PBMCs from approximately 10 ml of fresh peripheral blood. Total RNA was extracted with Trizol reagent, and quality was checked on an Agilent 2100 Bioanalyzer. The TCR beta CDR3 regions were amplified from RNA transcripts. The first round of RT-PCR for the TCR CDR3 was performed with the HTBI primer set and the Qiagen OneStep RT-PCR kit. The libraries were constructed in a second round of multiplex PCR and then size-selected and purified. Libraries were sequenced paired-end with 100 bp reads on an Illumina HiSeq2000. The source study handled its data this way. SOAPnuke was used to process the raw data, removing reads that contained adapters or uncalled bases, had a mean Phred below 15, or lacked an exact match to the constant primer or identifier. COPE v1.2.5 was used to merge the high-quality paired reads, and each unique nucleotide sequence was defined as a clonotype. MiTCR v1.1 was used to align the clonotypes against IMGT TRBV, TRBD and TRBJ reference segments. The analysis was restricted to V-J combinations with a frequency above 0.0001, which together covered around 99% of the repertoires. The TCS score was defined as F50 (clonal expansion) divided by E x V (chaos), with BLOSUM62-based TCRdist calculated between CDR3 peptides within each V-J. Welch's t-statistics and random forest reduced 500 to 650 V-J features to roughly 13, which were used in a naive Bayes classifier (R e1071). The Morisita-Horn index was used to measure how similar the thyroid and blood repertoires were. The raw public data were reprocessed by TCRdb itself: fastp quality trimming at Q25, MiXCR clonotype calling, in-frame beta chains only. Each CDR3 protein gets just one entry, which takes the most common genes and DNA from the rows behind it. The V and J calls here are based on TCRdb, not the publication. Across this sample there are 600,000 to 700,000 distinct CDR3 sequences, with about 15% seen only once. The ten largest clones add up to about 4% of the sample.

The germline V gene provides CDR1 MGHRA and CDR2 YSYEKL. V is clipped by 2 bases and J by 3 bases, and the sequence between their germline boundaries is 11 bases long. The CDR3 covers 14 residues, taking in both the cysteine and the phenylalanine. Of the read, only the CDR3 DNA is kept; its 42 bases are in frame from base 1. This clonotype was seen more than once but under ten times. It lacks a known antigen. Per-nucleotide qualities are absent, and no much larger clonotype sits a single base away. The source of this sequence is a woman aged 40 to 49 with Graves' ophthalmopathy. The chain joins TRBV4-1 to TRBJ2-7; a weak D assignment points to TRBD1 (5 bases agree). Material: blood. Here the CDR3 is given as CASSQQGKGYEQYF. The sequenced DNA: TGCGCCAGCAGCCAACAGGGAAAGGGCTACGAGCAGTACTTC.